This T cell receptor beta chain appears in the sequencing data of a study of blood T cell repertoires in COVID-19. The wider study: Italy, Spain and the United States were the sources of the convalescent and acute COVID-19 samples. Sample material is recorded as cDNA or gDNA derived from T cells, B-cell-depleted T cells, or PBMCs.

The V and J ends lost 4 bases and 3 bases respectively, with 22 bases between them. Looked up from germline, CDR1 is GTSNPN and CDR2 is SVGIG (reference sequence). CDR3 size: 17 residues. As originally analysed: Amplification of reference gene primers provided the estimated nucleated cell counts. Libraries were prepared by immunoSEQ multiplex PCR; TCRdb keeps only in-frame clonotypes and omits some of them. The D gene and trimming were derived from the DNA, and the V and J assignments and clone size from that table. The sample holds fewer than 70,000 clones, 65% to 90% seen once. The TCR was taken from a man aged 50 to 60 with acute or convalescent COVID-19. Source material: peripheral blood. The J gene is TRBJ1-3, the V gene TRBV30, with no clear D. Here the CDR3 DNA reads TGTGCCTGGACCCCCGGGGTAACCATAGGAGTTGGAAACACCATATATTTT. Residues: CAWTPGVTIGVGNTIYF.